The 9 T cell receptor beta chains below come from one sample, sequenced in a study of a mutant IDH1 vaccine in newly diagnosed glioma. Some clones are missing from TCRdb's copy, which holds only in-frame ones; the method was immunoSEQ multiplex PCR. Of about 68,000 clones in the sample, 75% to 85% were seen once. Described time point: baseline, week 1 (first vaccination visit). Specified treatment: pre-vaccination baseline after standard-of-care therapy. The specimen comprised PBMCs, sampled from a glioma patient treated with radiotherapy, temozolomide or both. The receptors derive from a man aged 50 to 59 with glioma.

The chain uses TRBV7-9 and TRBJ2-1; 8 positions match TRBD1. The germline gives CDR1 SEHNR, CDR2 FQNEAQ (reference sequence). J lost 8 bases, V lost 1 base, and 10 bases had no gene match. There are 16 residues in the CDR3. Written as DNA, the CDR3 is TGTGCCAGCAGCTTAGGGGTCAGGGGGCGACGATATGAGCAGTTCTTC. Translated: CASSLGVRGRRYEQFF.

This clone came up a few times. The V gene is TRBV18, the J gene TRBJ1-4; D is undetermined. CDR3 length equals 12 residues. The germline gives CDR1 KGHSH, CDR2 LQKENI. V was clipped by 1 base and J by 8 bases, with 5 bases between them. CDR3 DNA: TGTGCCAGCTCACCACTAGGCGAAAAACTGTTTTTT. It yields the protein CASSPLGEKLFF.

The rearrangement uses TRBV6-1 and TRBJ1-1; a possible D gene is TRBD1 (5 bases). The CDR3 has 13 amino acids. Germline V gene lookup returns CDR1 MNHNS and CDR2 SASEGT. Deletions cut 4 bases from V and 3 bases from J, with 9 bases between. The CDR3 nucleotides are TGTGCCAGCAGTGTCGTAGGGGACACTGAAGCTTTCTTT. Amino acids: CASSVVGDTEAFF.

This rearrangement joins TRBV9 to TRBJ2-2; tentatively, D is TRBD1 (6 bases). CDR3 length: 16 amino acids. From germline, CDR1 is SGDLS and CDR2 YYNGEE. V gave up 4 bases and J gave up 4 bases, with 17 bases separating them. The CDR3 DNA reads as TGTGCCAGCAGCCTTGGACAGCTTCTACCCACCGGGGAGCTGTTTTTT. Its protein product is CASSLGQLLPTGELFF.

This chain joins TRBV2 and TRBJ2-1; 13 bases agree with TRBD2. The V and J ends lost 0 bases and 9 bases, in that order; junction bases with no gene match: 5. The CDR3 covers 16 residues. Germline V gene lookup returns CDR1 SNHLY and CDR2 FYNNEI. The CDR3 loop is CASSEARTSGGGEQFF. As DNA, the CDR3 is TGTGCCAGCAGTGAAGCTCGGACTAGCGGGGGTGGTGAGCAGTTCTTC. The whole variable domain, remainder taken from reference TRBV2 and TRBJ2-1, is EPEVTQTPSHQVTQMGQEVILRCVPISNHLYFYWYRQILGQKVEFLVSFYNNEISEKSEIFDDQFSVERPDGSNFTLKIRSTKLEDSAMYFCASSEARTSGGGEQFFGPGTRLTVL.

The gene calls are TRBV7-2 and TRBJ2-7; D is undetermined. The V gene's germline CDR1 is SGHTA and CDR2 FQGNSA. The CDR3 covers 13 residues. The V gene lost 5 bases and the J gene lost 2 bases, with 10 bases spanning the gap. The DNA of the CDR3 is TGTGCCAGCAGCCCCCGTGTGGCCTACGAGCAGTACTTC. Its protein product is CASSPRVAYEQYF.

The J gene is TRBJ1-2, the V gene TRBV12-5, with 8 positions matching TRBD1. CDR3 length equals 12 residues. The V and J ends lost 5 bases and 6 bases, in that order; junction bases with no gene match: 2. Germline V lookup: CDR1 LGHNT, CDR2 FRNRAP. The CDR3 region is CASGLDRDGYTF. CDR3 nucleotide sequence: TGTGCTAGTGGTCTGGACAGGGATGGCTACACCTTC. The full variable domain, in which reference TRBV12-5 and TRBJ1-2 provide the parts outside the CDR3, is DARVTQTPRHKVTEMGQEVTMRCQPILGHNTVFWYRQTMMQGLELLAYFRNRAPLDDSGMPKDRFSAEMPDATLATLKIQPSEPRDSAVYFCASGLDRDGYTFGSGTRLTVV.

The J gene is TRBJ1-5, the V gene TRBV19; D is unclear. V dropped 5 bases and J dropped 1 base, with 12 bases sitting between them. Germline V gene data show CDR1 as LNHDA and CDR2 as SQIVND (reference sequence). The CDR3 covers 15 residues. The CDR3 is CASSWGRRSNQPQHF. The DNA for the CDR3 is TGTGCCAGTAGTTGGGGTAGGAGGAGCAATCAGCCCCAGCATTTT.

This chain uses TRBV4-2 with TRBJ1-1; 7 bases line up with TRBD1. The CDR3 covers 18 residues. From germline, CDR1 is LGHNA and CDR2 YNFKEQ. Trimming took 0 bases from V and 5 from J; bases not matched to a gene: 15. In nucleotides, the CDR3 is TGTGCCAGCAGCCAAGAGAGGACGGCAGGGGGTCTTCGAACTGAAGCTTTCTTT. Translation: CASSQERTAGGLRTEAFF.